The T cell receptor (beta chain) described here comes from a study of blood T cells in healthy people across ages. V lost 7 bases and J 5 bases, leaving 17 bases between the germline ends. Germline loops: CDR1 SQVTM, CDR2 ANQGSEA. CDR3 size: 13 residues. This clonotype was counted only a few times. Combining a sample-barcoded 5' primer with a J-beta primer mix, a second PCR ran for 7 to 11 cycles. A single record per CDR3 protein comes from TCRdb applying MiXCR to the 5' RACE reads. The sample has hundreds of thousands of distinct CDR3 sequences, roughly a quarter seen once; the top ten hold approximately 3.6%. The same sample was also studied in work on T cells of mothers and their children.

The TCR sequence derives from a boy aged 2 to 10 in good health. The chain has TRBV29-1 and TRBJ2-5; tentative D call: TRBD1 (5 bases). The sequenced sample was blood. CDR3 bases: TGCAGCGCCGCGGCCAGGGTTGTTGAGACCCAGTACTTC. Translating it yields CSAAARVVETQYF.